Each of the 17 T cell receptor beta chains below was sequenced from the same sample in a study of OX40 agonist ivuxolimab in advanced cancers. Sequencing was performed with immunoSEQ multiplex PCR; in TCRdb, only in-frame clones are kept and a portion is missing. This sample has tens of thousands of clones, with roughly nine tenths found just once. Sequencing used CD4+ or CD8+ T cells sorted from blood, obtained in a trial of the OX40 agonist ivuxolimab. These receptors were taken from an adult with an advanced solid tumor such as melanoma, head and neck, liver or kidney cancer.

The chain recombines TRBV6-6 with TRBJ2-7; 8 bases align to TRBD1. V was pared by 9 bases and J by 4 bases, with 5 bases of the junction left unmatched. The germline CDR1 and CDR2 sequences are MNHNY and SVGAGI (reference sequence). The CDR3 extends over 12 amino acids. CDR3 nucleotides: TGTGCCAGTCGCCAGGGGGCTTACGAGCAGTACTTC. Protein sequence: CASRQGAYEQYF.

The genes are TRBV7-2 and TRBJ2-1, with D perhaps matching TRBD1 (6 bases). The germline V and J ends were trimmed by 1 base and 1 base, with 8 bases remaining between them. The CDR3 runs to 15 residues. Germline assignment: CDR1 SGHTA and CDR2 FQGNSA. The DNA for the CDR3 is TGTGCCAGCAGCTTAGTTGGGACATCCTACAATGAGCAGTTCTTC. Residues: CASSLVGTSYNEQFF. The full variable domain, rest sourced from reference TRBV7-2 and TRBJ2-1, is GAGVSQSPSNKVTEKGKDVELRCDPISGHTALYWYRQSLGQGLEFLIYFQGNSAPDKSGLPSDRFSAERTGGSVSTLTIQRTQQEDSAVYLCASSLVGTSYNEQFFGPGTRLTVL.

In DNA form, the CDR3 reads TGTGCCAGCAGAGGACAGGCGAACACCGGGGAGCTGTTTTTT. As protein: CASRGQANTGELFF. The J gene is TRBJ2-2, the V gene TRBV6-4; TRBD1 agrees at 7 bases. The V gene's germline CDR1 is MRHNA and CDR2 SNTAGT. The CDR3 contains 14 residues. The ends lost 6 bases at V and 0 bases at J; junction bases unmatched: 1.

This chain uses TRBV5-1 with TRBJ1-6; 7 bases map to TRBD1. The CDR3 is 14 amino acids. V gave up 4 bases and J gave up 9 bases; unmatched junction bases: 7. The germline gives CDR1 SGHRS, CDR2 YFSETQ. Here the CDR3 reads CASSLGTDLSPLHF. The CDR3 DNA follows: TGCGCCAGCAGCCTAGGGACAGATCTTTCACCCCTCCACTTT.

The CDR3 DNA reads as TGTGCCAGCAGCGCGGGGACAGGGGGATATGGCTACACCTTC. Protein product: CASSAGTGGYGYTF. The chain joins TRBV7-2 to TRBJ1-2; 11 nucleotides line up with TRBD1. Trimming at V came to 5 bases and at J to 5 bases, leaving 4 bases not matched to a gene. The CDR3 runs to 14 residues. Germline V gene data show CDR1 as SGHTA and CDR2 as FQGNSA.

The chain joins TRBV19 to TRBJ1-5, with D tentatively TRBD1 (6 bases). Germline CDR1 and CDR2: LNHDA and SQIVND (reference sequence). Trimming pared 2 bases from V and 1 base from J, leaving 12 bases between. CDR3 length equals 16 residues. The DNA of the CDR3 is TGTGCCAGTAGTATATTGGGGGCGCGAAGCAATCAGCCCCAGCATTTT. This codes for CASSILGARSNQPQHF.

The CDR3 DNA sequence: TGCGCCAGCAGGGAGGACAGGGGAGCGTACACTGAAGCTTTCTTT. This encodes CASREDRGAYTEAFF. V usage is TRBV10-2 and J usage is TRBJ1-1, with 9 bases lining up with TRBD1. CDR1 and CDR2 from the germline V gene are WSHSY and SAAADI. The trim removed 6 bases at V and 3 bases at J, leaving 8 bases unmatched. The CDR3 spans 15 residues.

This chain joins TRBV5-1 and TRBJ2-7; TRBD2 aligns across 7 bases. Germline CDR1 is SGHRS and CDR2 is YFSETQ. The CDR3 contains 15 residues. V was pared by 3 bases and J by 7 bases, with 13 bases of the junction left unmatched. CDR3 bases: TGCGCCAGCAGCTCCGGTCGGGGGGTGAGGGGAGAGCAGTACTTC. Encoded protein: CASSSGRGVRGEQYF.

The V gene is TRBV30, the J gene TRBJ2-3; D is perhaps TRBD1 (5 bases). This CDR3 is built from 12 residues. Per germline, CDR1 GTSNPN and CDR2 SVGIG (reference sequence). V lost 5 bases to trimming and J lost 0 bases, with 6 bases between them. The CDR3 sequence is CAWGASTDTQYF. The CDR3 region has the DNA TGTGCCTGGGGGGCTAGCACAGATACGCAGTATTTT. Full variable domain (missing parts from reference TRBV30 and TRBJ2-3): SQTIHQWPATLVQPVGSPLSLECTVEGTSNPNLYWYRQAAGRGLQLLFYSVGIGQISSEVPQNLSASRPQDRQFILSSKKLLLSDSGFYLCAWGASTDTQYFGPGTRLTVL.

This rearrangement joins TRBV29-1 to TRBJ2-1; D not resolved. CDR1 and CDR2 from the germline V gene are SQVTM and ANQGSEA. This CDR3 is built from 12 residues. Trimming took off 4 bases at V and 3 bases at J, with 7 bases between the two ends. CDR3 nucleotide sequence: TGCAGCGTTGCTCAGATCTACAATGAGCAGTTCTTC. Translated, it gives CSVAQIYNEQFF.

The chain links TRBV2 to TRBJ2-1; D is possibly TRBD2 (6 bases). V shed 0 bases and J shed 6 bases, with 15 bases lying between them. The CDR3 loop spans 16 amino acids. The V gene's germline CDR1 is SNHLY and CDR2 FYNNEI. CDR3 protein: CASSEAGTLAINEQFF. The CDR3 DNA reads as TGTGCCAGCAGTGAAGCAGGGACTCTCGCCATCAATGAGCAGTTCTTC.

V is TRBV6-1 and J is TRBJ2-1; 8 bases map to TRBD1. The CDR3 contains 15 residues. V was pared by 2 bases and J by 8 bases, with 8 bases of the junction left unmatched. Germline lookup yields CDR1 MNHNS and CDR2 SASEGT. CDR3: CASSERAGGFYEQFF. DNA for the CDR3: TGTGCCAGCAGTGAAAGGGCAGGGGGCTTTTATGAGCAGTTCTTC.

The chain combines TRBV19 with TRBJ2-7; D might be TRBD1 (6 bases). Looked up from germline, CDR1 is LNHDA and CDR2 is SQIVND (reference sequence). This CDR3 is built from 13 residues. Trimming took 7 bases from V and 9 from J, leaving 19 bases between them. This CDR3 is CASKAGEATVQYF. The CDR3 bases are TGTGCCAGTAAGGCAGGGGAAGCTACGGTGCAGTACTTC.

The V gene is TRBV5-1, the J gene TRBJ1-1, with D possibly matching TRBD1 (6 bases). Germline CDR1 SGHRS, CDR2 YFSETQ. Trimming left V 0 bases short and J 1 base short, with 16 bases between. The CDR3 runs 17 residues. For the CDR3, the DNA is TGCGCCAGCAGCTTGGGCTCGACAGGTACTTCGAACACTGAAGCTTTCTTT. The encoded protein is CASSLGSTGTSNTEAFF.

CDR3 protein: CASRGNWNTEAFF. The CDR3 DNA reads TGTGCCAGCAGGGGAAATTGGAACACTGAAGCTTTCTTT. J is TRBJ1-1 and V is TRBV6-4; D is undetermined. V was trimmed by 6 bases and J by 1 base, leaving 9 bases between them. Looked up from germline, CDR1 is MRHNA and CDR2 is SNTAGT. The CDR3 loop spans 13 amino acids.

This sequence joins TRBV30 and TRBJ1-2; 9 bases agree with TRBD1. The germline gives CDR1 GTSNPN, CDR2 SVGIG (reference sequence). The CDR3 runs to 15 residues. J gave up 7 bases and V 7 bases, and 16 bases lay outside the gene matches. The CDR3, as DNA: TGTGCCTACACCTCCCAAGCAGGGACAGGGCGTGGCTACACCTTC. The encoded protein is CAYTSQAGTGRGYTF.

The J gene is TRBJ2-1, the V gene TRBV30; TRBD1 is a possible D gene (5 bases). The CDR3 consists of 13 residues. V lost 1 base to trimming and J lost 8 bases, with 12 bases between them. The germline CDR1 and CDR2 sequences are GTSNPN and SVGIG (reference sequence). The CDR3 protein is CAWSGGRGDEQFF. The DNA of the CDR3 is TGTGCCTGGAGTGGAGGTAGGGGTGATGAGCAGTTCTTC.